This TCR beta chain came from a study of blood T cells in healthy people across ages. Using a J-beta primer mix together with a sample-barcoded 5' primer, a second PCR was run for roughly 6 to 12 cycles. TCRdb fed the 5' RACE reads into MiXCR, producing one record per CDR3 protein. The sample records over a million distinct CDR3 sequences, roughly a quarter being singletons. CDR1 is SEHNR and CDR2 is FQNEAQ in the germline V gene (reference sequence). This CDR3 has 16 residues. This sample also appeared in a second study, on T cells of mothers and their children. That publication notes: All extracted RNA went into cDNA synthesis, about 1.4 ug per 15 ul.

This clonotype originated in a girl aged 2-10 years in good health. The genes are TRBV7-9 and TRBJ2-5; tentatively, D is TRBD1 or TRBD2 (6 bases each). Gene TRBJ2-1 matches the end of the DNA better, so the J call may be wrong. Source material: blood. The CDR3 bases are TGTGCCAGCAGCTTAGTTTGGCAAGGGGGGCAGAATGAGCAGTTCTTC. This gives the protein CASSLVWQGGQNEQFF.